These T cell receptor beta chains were read from a single sample in a study of blood T cells in healthy people across ages. TCRdb independently ran MiXCR on the 5' RACE reads; one entry per CDR3 protein. The sample yields roughly 1,800,000 distinct CDR3 sequences, about 50% seen once. Sequencing was performed on blood. Every receptor here comes from a woman in her thirties or forties in good health. CDR3s include the opening cysteine and the closing phenylalanine or tryptophan. Fields, in order: clone size, V gene, D gene, J gene, CDR3 protein, CDR3 DNA. D genes are given only for firm matches. Clone size is shown for a subset of rows, as once, few, many or a class of expanded clone.

clone size: few; V gene: TRBV6-2/TRBV6-3; D gene: TRBD1; J gene: TRBJ2-3; CDR3 protein: CASSRTGSPDTQYF; CDR3 DNA: TGTGCCAGCAGCAGGACAGGGTCCCCAGATACGCAGTATTTT
clone size: few; V gene: TRBV10-3; D gene: NA; J gene: TRBJ2-7; CDR3 protein: CAISESVQGFSEQYF; CDR3 DNA: TGTGCCATCAGTGAGTCAGTTCAGGGTTTCAGCGAGCAGTACTTC
clone size: NA; V gene: TRBV20-1; D gene: NA; J gene: TRBJ2-5; CDR3 protein: CSARHGLLQEAQYF; CDR3 DNA: TGCAGTGCTCGACACGGGCTACTCCAAGAGGCCCAGTACTTC
clone size: few; V gene: TRBV20-1; D gene: NA; J gene: TRBJ1-2; CDR3 protein: CSARDLGGGVICYTF; CDR3 DNA: TGCAGTGCTAGAGATCTTGGCGGGGGCGTAATATGCTACACCTTC
clone size: once; V gene: TRBV7-9; D gene: NA; J gene: TRBJ1-2; CDR3 protein: CASSPSDSLRGYTF; CDR3 DNA: TGTGCCAGCAGCCCTTCGGACAGTCTTAGGGGCTACACCTTC
clone size: NA; V gene: TRBV27; D gene: NA; J gene: TRBJ2-5; CDR3 protein: CASSLWGPSDQETQYF; CDR3 DNA: TGTGCCAGCAGTTTATGGGGGCCTAGCGACCAAGAGACCCAGTACTTC
clone size: few; V gene: TRBV4-1; D gene: TRBD1; J gene: TRBJ2-1; CDR3 protein: CASSPSPGQGYNEQFF; CDR3 DNA: TGCGCCAGCAGCCCATCACCGGGACAGGGTTACAATGAGCAGTTCTTC
clone size: few; V gene: TRBV7-2; D gene: NA; J gene: TRBJ2-4; CDR3 protein: CASTFAPSTDIQYF; CDR3 DNA: TGTGCCAGCACCTTCGCCCCTTCAACAGACATTCAGTACTTC
clone size: NA; V gene: TRBV29-1; D gene: TRBD1; J gene: TRBJ1-3; CDR3 protein: CSVAPGTASSGNTIYF; CDR3 DNA: TGCAGCGTTGCACCCGGGACAGCCAGCTCTGGAAACACCATATATTTT
clone size: NA; V gene: TRBV5-1; D gene: NA; J gene: TRBJ1-2; CDR3 protein: CASSTEAASGYTF; CDR3 DNA: TGCGCCAGCAGTACAGAGGCAGCTTCGGGCTACACCTTC
clone size: many; V gene: TRBV29-1; D gene: NA; J gene: TRBJ2-1; CDR3 protein: CSVPAEGYNEQFF; CDR3 DNA: TGCAGCGTTCCAGCGGAGGGCTACAATGAGCAGTTCTTC
clone size: NA; V gene: TRBV7-2; D gene: TRBD2; J gene: TRBJ2-7; CDR3 protein: CASSYALAGGFLSYEQYF; CDR3 DNA: TGTGCCAGCAGCTATGCGCTAGCGGGGGGCTTCCTCTCCTACGAGCAGTACTTC
clone size: few; V gene: TRBV20-1; D gene: NA; J gene: TRBJ2-1; CDR3 protein: CSANQGGPYNEQFF; CDR3 DNA: TGCAGTGCAAACCAGGGGGGACCCTACAATGAGCAGTTCTTC
clone size: NA; V gene: TRBV25-1; D gene: NA; J gene: TRBJ2-1; CDR3 protein: CASSPLEQGGNEQFF; CDR3 DNA: TGTGCCAGCAGTCCTCTGGAACAGGGTGGCAATGAGCAGTTCTTC
clone size: NA; V gene: TRBV4-3; D gene: NA; J gene: TRBJ1-1; CDR3 protein: CASAHGLGSTEAFF; CDR3 DNA: TGCGCCAGCGCTCACGGGCTGGGAAGCACTGAAGCTTTCTTT
clone size: NA; V gene: TRBV6-5; D gene: NA; J gene: TRBJ1-1; CDR3 protein: CASSSGSYTEAFF; CDR3 DNA: TGTGCCAGCAGTTCCGGGTCTTATACTGAAGCTTTCTTT
clone size: few; V gene: TRBV3-1; D gene: NA; J gene: TRBJ1-2; CDR3 protein: CASSLVTGTGGNGYTF; CDR3 DNA: TGTGCCAGCAGCCTTGTTACGGGCACAGGCGGTAATGGCTACACCTTC
clone size: few; V gene: TRBV12-3/TRBV12-4; D gene: TRBD1; J gene: TRBJ1-5; CDR3 protein: CASSPNRGEYSNQPQHF; CDR3 DNA: TGTGCCAGCAGTCCCAACAGGGGAGAATATAGCAATCAGCCCCAGCATTTT
clone size: NA; V gene: TRBV9; D gene: TRBD2; J gene: TRBJ2-3; CDR3 protein: CASSGRTGLATDTQYF; CDR3 DNA: TGTGCCAGCAGCGGGAGGACGGGACTAGCGACAGATACGCAGTATTTT
clone size: NA; V gene: TRBV13; D gene: TRBD1; J gene: TRBJ2-6; CDR3 protein: CASSTTGVSGANVLTF; CDR3 DNA: TGTGCCAGCAGCACGACAGGGGTCTCTGGGGCCAACGTCCTGACTTTC
clone size: once; V gene: TRBV28; D gene: TRBD1; J gene: TRBJ2-7; CDR3 protein: CGWDRGHEQYF; CDR3 DNA: TGTGGCTGGGACAGGGGCCACGAGCAGTACTTC
clone size: NA; V gene: TRBV29-1; D gene: NA; J gene: TRBJ2-3; CDR3 protein: CSVEGSHYTDTQYF; CDR3 DNA: TGCAGCGTTGAGGGGAGTCACTACACAGATACGCAGTATTTT